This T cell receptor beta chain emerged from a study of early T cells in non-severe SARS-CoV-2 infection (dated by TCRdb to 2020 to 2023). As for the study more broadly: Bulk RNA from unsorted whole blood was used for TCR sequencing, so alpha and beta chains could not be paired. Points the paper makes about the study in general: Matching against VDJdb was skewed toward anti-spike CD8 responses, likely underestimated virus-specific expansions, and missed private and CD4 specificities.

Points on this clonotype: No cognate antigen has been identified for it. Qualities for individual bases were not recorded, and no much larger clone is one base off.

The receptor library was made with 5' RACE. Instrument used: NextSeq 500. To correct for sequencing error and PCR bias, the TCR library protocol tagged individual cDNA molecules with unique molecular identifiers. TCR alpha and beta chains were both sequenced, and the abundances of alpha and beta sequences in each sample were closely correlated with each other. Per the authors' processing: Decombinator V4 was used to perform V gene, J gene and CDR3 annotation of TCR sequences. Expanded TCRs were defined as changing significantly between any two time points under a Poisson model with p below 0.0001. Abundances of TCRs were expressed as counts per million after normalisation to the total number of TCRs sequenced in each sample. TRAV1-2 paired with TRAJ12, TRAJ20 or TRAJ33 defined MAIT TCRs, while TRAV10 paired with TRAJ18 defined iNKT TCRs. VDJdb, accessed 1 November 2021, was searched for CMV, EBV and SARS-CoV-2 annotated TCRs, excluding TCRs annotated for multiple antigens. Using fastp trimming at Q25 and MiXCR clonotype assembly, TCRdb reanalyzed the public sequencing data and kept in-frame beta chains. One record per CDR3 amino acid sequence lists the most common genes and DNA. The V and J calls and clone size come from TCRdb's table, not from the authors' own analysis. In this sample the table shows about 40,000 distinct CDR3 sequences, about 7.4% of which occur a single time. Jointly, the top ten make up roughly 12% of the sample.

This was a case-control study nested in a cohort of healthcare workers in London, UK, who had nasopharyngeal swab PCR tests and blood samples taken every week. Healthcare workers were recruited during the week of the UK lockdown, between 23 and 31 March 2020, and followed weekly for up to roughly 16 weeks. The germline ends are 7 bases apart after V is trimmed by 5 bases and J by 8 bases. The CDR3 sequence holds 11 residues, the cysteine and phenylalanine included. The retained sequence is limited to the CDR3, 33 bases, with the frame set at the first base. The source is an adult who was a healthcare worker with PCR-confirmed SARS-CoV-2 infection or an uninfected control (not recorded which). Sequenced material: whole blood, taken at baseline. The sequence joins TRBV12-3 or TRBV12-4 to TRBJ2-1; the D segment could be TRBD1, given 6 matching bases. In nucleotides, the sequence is TGTGCCAGCAGTCCAGGGGATGAGCAGTTCTTC. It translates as CASSPGDEQFF.